The source of this TCR beta chain is a study of T cell responses to AZD1222 COVID-19 vaccine. Study observations and caveats: The study sampled repertoires only after the peak T cell response. Vaccine-associated CD4 TCRs ranged over spike, dominating at 160-218 and 743-854. Clonal diversity was possibly underestimated, and white British individuals and females predominated among donors.

The germline CDR1 and CDR2 sequences are MNHNY and SVGAGI (reference sequence). The CDR3 runs to 15 residues. With 7 bases removed from V and 1 base from J, the gap between germline ends came to 14 bases. Some clones are missing from TCRdb's copy, which holds only in-frame ones; the method was immunoSEQ multiplex PCR. The sample holds roughly 100,000 clones; roughly 90% are singletons and the top ten take about 5%. Points on this clone: Its antigen is not known.

J is TRBJ1-5 and V is TRBV6-6; the D gene is possibly TRBD1 (5 bases). The receptor was derived from an adult in good health. The source material was peripheral blood, sampled on day 0 of AZD1222 vaccination. The CDR3 coding sequence is TGTGCCAGCAAGGCCGGGGGAGGGAGCAATCAGCCCCAGCATTTT. This translates into CASKAGGGSNQPQHF.